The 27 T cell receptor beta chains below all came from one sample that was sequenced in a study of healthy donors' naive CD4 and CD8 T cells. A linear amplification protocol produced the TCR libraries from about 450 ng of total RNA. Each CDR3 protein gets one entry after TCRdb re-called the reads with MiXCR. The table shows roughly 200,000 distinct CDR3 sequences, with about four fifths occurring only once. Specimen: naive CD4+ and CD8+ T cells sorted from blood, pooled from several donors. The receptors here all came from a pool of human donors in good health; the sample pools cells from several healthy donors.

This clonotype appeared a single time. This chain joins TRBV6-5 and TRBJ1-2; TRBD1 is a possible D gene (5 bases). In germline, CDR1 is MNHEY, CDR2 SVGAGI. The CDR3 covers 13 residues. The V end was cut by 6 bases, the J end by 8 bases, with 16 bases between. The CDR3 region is CASSTSEGNGYTF. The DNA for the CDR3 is TGTGCCAGCAGCACCAGCGAGGGGAACGGCTACACCTTC.

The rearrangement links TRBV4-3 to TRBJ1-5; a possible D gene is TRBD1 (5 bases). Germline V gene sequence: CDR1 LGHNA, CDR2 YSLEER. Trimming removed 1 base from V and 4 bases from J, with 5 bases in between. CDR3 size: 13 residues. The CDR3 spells CASSQAGNQPQHF. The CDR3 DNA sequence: TGCGCCAGCAGCCAAGCAGGGAATCAGCCCCAGCATTTT.

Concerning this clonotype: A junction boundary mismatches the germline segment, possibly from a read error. CDR3 sequence reads: CSASPPGPGQSIYNERFF. In nucleotides, the CDR3 is TGCAGTGCTTCCCCTCCCGGGCCGGGACAATCAATCTACAATGAGCGGTTCTTC. The gene calls are TRBV20-1 and TRBJ2-1, with D possibly being TRBD1 (6 bases). The CDR3 runs to 18 residues. CDR1 is DFQATT and CDR2 is SNEGSKA in the germline V gene (reference sequence).

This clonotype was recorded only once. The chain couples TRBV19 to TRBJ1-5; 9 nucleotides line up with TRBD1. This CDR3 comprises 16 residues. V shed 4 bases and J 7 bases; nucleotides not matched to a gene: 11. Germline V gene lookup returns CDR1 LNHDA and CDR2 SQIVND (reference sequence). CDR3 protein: CASSTVKQGASQPQHF. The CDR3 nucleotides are TGTGCCAGTAGTACTGTGAAACAGGGGGCTTCACAGCCCCAGCATTTT.

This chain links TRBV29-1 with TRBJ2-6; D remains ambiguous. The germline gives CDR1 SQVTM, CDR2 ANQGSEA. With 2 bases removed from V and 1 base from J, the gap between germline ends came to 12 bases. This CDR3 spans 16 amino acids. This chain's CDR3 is CSVELSGPSGANVLTF. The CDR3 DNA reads TGCAGCGTTGAACTGTCGGGTCCTTCTGGGGCCAACGTCCTGACTTTC.

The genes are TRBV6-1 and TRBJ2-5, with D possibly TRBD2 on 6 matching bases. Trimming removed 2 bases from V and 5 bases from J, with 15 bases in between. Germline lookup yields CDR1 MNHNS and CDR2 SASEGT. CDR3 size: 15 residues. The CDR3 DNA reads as TGTGCCAGCAGTGAATGGTTCGGAGGGCAGGAGACCCAGTACTTC. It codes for CASSEWFGGQETQYF.

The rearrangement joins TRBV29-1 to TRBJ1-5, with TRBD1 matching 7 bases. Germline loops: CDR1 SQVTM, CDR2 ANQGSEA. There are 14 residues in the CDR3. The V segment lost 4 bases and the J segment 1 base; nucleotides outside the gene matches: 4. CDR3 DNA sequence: TGCAGCGTTGCCTACAGGGGAAGCAATCAGCCCCAGCATTTT. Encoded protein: CSVAYRGSNQPQHF.

DNA for the CDR3: TGTGCCTGGAGGGCCAGCGGGAGTAAGAATGAGCAGTTCTTC. It yields the protein CAWRASGSKNEQFF. The chain has TRBV30 and TRBJ2-1; TRBD2 matches 8 bases. Germline CDR1 GTSNPN, CDR2 SVGIG (reference sequence). Unmatched junction bases numbered 8, after V lost 3 bases and J lost 7 bases. CDR3 length: 14 amino acids.

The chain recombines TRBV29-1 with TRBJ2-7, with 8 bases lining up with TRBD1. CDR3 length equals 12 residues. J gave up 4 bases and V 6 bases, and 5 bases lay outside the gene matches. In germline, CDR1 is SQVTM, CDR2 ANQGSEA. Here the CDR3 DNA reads TGCAGCGTATGGACAGGGCCATACGAGCAGTACTTC. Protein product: CSVWTGPYEQYF.

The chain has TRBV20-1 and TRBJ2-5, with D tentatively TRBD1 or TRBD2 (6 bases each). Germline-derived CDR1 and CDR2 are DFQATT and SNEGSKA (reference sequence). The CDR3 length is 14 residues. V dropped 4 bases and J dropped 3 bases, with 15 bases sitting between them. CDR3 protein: CSAIPGGDKETQYF. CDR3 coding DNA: TGCAGTGCTATCCCCGGGGGCGACAAAGAGACCCAGTACTTC.

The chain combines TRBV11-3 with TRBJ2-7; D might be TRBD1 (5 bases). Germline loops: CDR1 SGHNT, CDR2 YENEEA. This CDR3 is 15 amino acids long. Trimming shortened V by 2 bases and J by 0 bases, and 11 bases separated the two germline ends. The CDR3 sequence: CASSLRGQISYEQYF. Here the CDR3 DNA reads TGTGCCAGCAGCTTAAGGGGTCAGATCTCCTACGAGCAGTACTTC.

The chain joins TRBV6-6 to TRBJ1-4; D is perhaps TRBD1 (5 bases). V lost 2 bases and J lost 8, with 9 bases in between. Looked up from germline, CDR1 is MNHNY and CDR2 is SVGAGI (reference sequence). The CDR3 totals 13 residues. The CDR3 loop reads CASSYGGFEKLFF. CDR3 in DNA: TGTGCCAGCAGTTACGGGGGATTCGAAAAACTGTTTTTT.

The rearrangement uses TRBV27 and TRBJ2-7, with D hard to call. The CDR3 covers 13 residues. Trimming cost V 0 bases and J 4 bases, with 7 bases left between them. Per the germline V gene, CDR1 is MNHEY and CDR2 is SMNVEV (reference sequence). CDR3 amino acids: CASSLSPEYEQYF. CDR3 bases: TGTGCCAGCAGTTTATCGCCTGAGTACGAGCAGTACTTC.

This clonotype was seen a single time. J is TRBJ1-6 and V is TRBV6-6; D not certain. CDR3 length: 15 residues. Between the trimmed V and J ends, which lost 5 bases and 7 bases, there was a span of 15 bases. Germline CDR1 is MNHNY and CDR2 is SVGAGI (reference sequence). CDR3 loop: CASSPPELRNSPLHF. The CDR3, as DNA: TGTGCCAGCAGTCCGCCGGAGCTTAGAAATTCACCCCTCCACTTT.

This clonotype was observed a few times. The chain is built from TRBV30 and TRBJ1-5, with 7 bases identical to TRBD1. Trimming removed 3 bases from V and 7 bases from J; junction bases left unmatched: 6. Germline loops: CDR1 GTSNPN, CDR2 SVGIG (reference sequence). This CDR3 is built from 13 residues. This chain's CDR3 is CAWSSGDSQPQHF. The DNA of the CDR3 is TGTGCCTGGAGCTCAGGGGACAGCCAGCCCCAGCATTTT.

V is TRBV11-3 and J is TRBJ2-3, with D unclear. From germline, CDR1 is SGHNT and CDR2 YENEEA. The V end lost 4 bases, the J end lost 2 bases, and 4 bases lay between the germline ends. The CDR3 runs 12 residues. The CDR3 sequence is CASSSYTDTQYF. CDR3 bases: TGTGCCAGCAGCTCCTACACAGATACGCAGTATTTT.

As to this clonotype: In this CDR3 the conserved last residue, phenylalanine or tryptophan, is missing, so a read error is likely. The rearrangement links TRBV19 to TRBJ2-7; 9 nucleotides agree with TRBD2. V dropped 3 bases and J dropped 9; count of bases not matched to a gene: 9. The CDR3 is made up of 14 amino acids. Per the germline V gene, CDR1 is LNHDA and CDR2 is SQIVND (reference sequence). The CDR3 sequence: CASSMAGGHNGQYL. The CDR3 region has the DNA TGTGCCAGTAGTATGGCGGGAGGGCACAACGGGCAGTACCTC.

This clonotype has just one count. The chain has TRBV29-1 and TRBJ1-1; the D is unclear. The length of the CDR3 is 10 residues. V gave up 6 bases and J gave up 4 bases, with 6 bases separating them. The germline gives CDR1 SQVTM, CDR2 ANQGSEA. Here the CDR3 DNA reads TGCAGCGTCGCCATCACTGAAGCTTTCTTT. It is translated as CSVAITEAFF.

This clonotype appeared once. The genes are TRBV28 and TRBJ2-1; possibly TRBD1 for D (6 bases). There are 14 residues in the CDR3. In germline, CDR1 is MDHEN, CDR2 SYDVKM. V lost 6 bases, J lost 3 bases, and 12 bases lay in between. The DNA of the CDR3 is TGTGCCAGCAGAGGACAGCGAAACTACAATGAGCAGTTCTTC. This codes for CASRGQRNYNEQFF.

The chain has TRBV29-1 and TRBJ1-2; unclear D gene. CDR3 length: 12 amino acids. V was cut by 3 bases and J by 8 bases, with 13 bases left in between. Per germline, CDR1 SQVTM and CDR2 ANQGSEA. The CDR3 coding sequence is TGCAGCGTTGACGAGGGAGTTGAAGGCTACACCTTC. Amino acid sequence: CSVDEGVEGYTF.

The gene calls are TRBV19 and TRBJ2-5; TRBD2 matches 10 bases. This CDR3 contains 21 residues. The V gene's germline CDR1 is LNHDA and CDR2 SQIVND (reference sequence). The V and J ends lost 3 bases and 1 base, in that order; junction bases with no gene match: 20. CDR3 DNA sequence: TGTGCCAGTAGTATGGCTACCGTGGCTAGCGGGAGTGGGACACTCCAAGAGACCCAGTACTTC. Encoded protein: CASSMATVASGSGTLQETQYF. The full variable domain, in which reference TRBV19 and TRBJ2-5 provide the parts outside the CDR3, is DGGITQSPKYLFRKEGQNVTLSCEQNLNHDAMYWYRQDPGQGLRLIYYSQIVNDFQKGDIAEGYSVSREKKESFPLTVTSAQKNPTAFYLCASSMATVASGSGTLQETQYFGPGTRLLVL.

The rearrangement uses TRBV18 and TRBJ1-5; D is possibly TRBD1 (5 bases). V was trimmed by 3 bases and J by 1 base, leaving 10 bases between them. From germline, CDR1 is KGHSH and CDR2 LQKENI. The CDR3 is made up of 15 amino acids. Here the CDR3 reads CASSPGRVSNQPQHF. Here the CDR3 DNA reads TGTGCCAGCTCACCGGGCAGGGTGAGCAATCAGCCCCAGCATTTT.

CDR3 nucleotides: TGCAGCGTTCAGCAGGATGGCTACACCTTC. This codes for CSVQQDGYTF. V is TRBV29-1 and J is TRBJ1-2; no clear D gene. The germline V gene has CDR1 SQVTM and CDR2 ANQGSEA. CDR3 size: 10 residues. The V gene lost 5 bases and the J gene lost 6 bases, with 7 bases spanning the gap.

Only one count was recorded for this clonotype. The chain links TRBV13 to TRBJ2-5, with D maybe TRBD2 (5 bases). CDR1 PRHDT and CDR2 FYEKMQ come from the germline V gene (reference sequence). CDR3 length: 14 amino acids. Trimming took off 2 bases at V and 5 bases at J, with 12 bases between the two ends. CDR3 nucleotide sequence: TGTGCCAGCAGCTTAAGTGAGGGCCGGGAGACCCAGTACTTC. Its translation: CASSLSEGRETQYF.

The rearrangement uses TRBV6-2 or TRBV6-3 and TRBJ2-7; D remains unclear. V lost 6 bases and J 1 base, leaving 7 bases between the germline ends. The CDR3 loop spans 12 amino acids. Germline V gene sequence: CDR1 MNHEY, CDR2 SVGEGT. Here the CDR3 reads CASRDVSYEQYF. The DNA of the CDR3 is TGTGCCAGCAGAGATGTTTCCTACGAGCAGTACTTC.

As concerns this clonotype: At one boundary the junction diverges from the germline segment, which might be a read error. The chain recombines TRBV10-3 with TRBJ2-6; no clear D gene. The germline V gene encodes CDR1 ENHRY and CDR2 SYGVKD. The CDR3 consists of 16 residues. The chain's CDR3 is CAISATTPSEANVLTF. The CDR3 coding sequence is TGTGCCATCTCCGCTACAACACCGTCTGAGGCCAACGTCCTGACTTTC.

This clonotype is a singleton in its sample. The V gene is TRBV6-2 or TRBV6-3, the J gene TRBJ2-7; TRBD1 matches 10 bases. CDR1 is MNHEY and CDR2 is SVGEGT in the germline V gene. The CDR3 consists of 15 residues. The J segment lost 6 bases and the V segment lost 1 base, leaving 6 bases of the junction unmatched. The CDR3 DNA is TGTGCCAGCAGTTACTATGGACAGGGGGTCATCGAGCAGTACTTC. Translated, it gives CASSYYGQGVIEQYF.